These 16 T cell receptor beta chains were all obtained from the same sample, sequenced in a study of T cells in Graves' hyperthyroidism and ophthalmopathy. RNA transcripts provided the source from which TCR beta CDR3 regions were amplified. HTBI primers were employed in a first-round RT-PCR of the TCR CDR3. MiXCR was run by TCRdb on the multiplex PCR reads, yielding one entry per CDR3 protein. The data contain hundreds of thousands of distinct CDR3 sequences, about 38% of them singletons. Source material: blood. These receptors were obtained from a young man with Graves' hyperthyroidism.

This clonotype was picked up a small number of times. V is TRBV5-1 and J is TRBJ1-1; no reliable D call. V was trimmed by 1 base and J by 7 bases, leaving 11 bases between them. The length of the CDR3 is 13 residues. The germline V gene encodes CDR1 SGHRS and CDR2 YFSETQ. The CDR3 DNA sequence: TGCGCCAGCAGCTTGACCCCGGCAGATGAAGCTTTCTTT. Translation: CASSLTPADEAFF. Using reference TRBV5-1 and TRBJ1-1 for the parts outside the CDR3, the full variable domain is KAGVTQTPRYLIKTRGQQVTLSCSPISGHRSVSWYQQTPGQGLQFLFEYFSETQRNKGNFPGRFSGRQFSNSRSEMNVSTLELGDSALYLCASSLTPADEAFFGQGTRLTVV.

The chain has TRBV9 and TRBJ1-1; no firm D call. The V and J ends lost 5 bases and 3 bases respectively, with 14 bases between them. The CDR3 totals 14 residues. CDR1 is SGDLS, CDR2 YYNGEE, per germline. The CDR3 DNA follows: TGTGCCAGCAGTGCTAGCCGGATGGACACTGAAGCTTTCTTT. Its translation: CASSASRMDTEAFF. The whole variable domain, remainder taken from reference TRBV9 and TRBJ1-1, is DSGVTQTPKHLITATGQRVTLRCSPRSGDLSVYWYQQSLDQGLQFLIQYYNGEERAKGNILERFSAQQFPDLHSELNLSSLELGDSALYFCASSASRMDTEAFFGQGTRLTVV.

Concerning this clonotype itself: A junction end diverges from the germline sequence, so it may reflect a read error. The chain joins TRBV9 to TRBJ2-7; D possibly matches TRBD1 or TRBD2 (5 bases each). The CDR3 has 12 amino acids. Germline assignment: CDR1 SGDLS and CDR2 YYNGEE. The CDR3 region is CASSVWDGEQYF. The CDR3 bases are TGCGCCAGCAGCGTATGGGACGGCGAGCAGTACTTC.

This clonotype has a handful of counts. The J gene is TRBJ2-2, the V gene TRBV4-1; no reliable D call. The V end was cut by 4 bases, the J end by 1 base, with 10 bases between. In germline, CDR1 is MGHRA, CDR2 YSYEKL. This CDR3 has 15 residues. The CDR3 coding sequence is TGCGCCAGCAGCCTGATCGCGGAGAACACCGGGGAGCTGTTTTTT. It translates to CASSLIAENTGELFF.

This clonotype was seen many times. V and J are TRBV29-1 and TRBJ1-1, with TRBD1 identical over 9 bases. The CDR3 sequence is 15 residues long. Germline CDR1 and CDR2: SQVTM and ANQGSEA. The V gene end was trimmed by 6 bases and the J gene end by 5 bases; junction bases not matched to a gene: 13. The CDR3: CSVGRPTGGRTEAFF. The CDR3 DNA sequence: TGCAGCGTGGGACGACCAACAGGGGGCCGGACTGAAGCTTTCTTT.

J is TRBJ2-5 and V is TRBV19; D is undetermined. The CDR3 totals 13 residues. Looked up from germline, CDR1 is LNHDA and CDR2 is SQIVND (reference sequence). The CDR3 is CASGLESEETQYF. Here the CDR3 DNA reads TGTGCTAGTGGTTTGGAGTCTGAAGAGACCCAGTACTTC.

This rearrangement joins TRBV5-5 to TRBJ1-5; D is uncertain. Germline values: CDR1 SGHKS, CDR2 YYEKEE (reference sequence). The CDR3 is made up of 16 amino acids. Trimming pared 3 bases from V and 4 bases from J, leaving 17 bases between. CDR3 residues: CASSWTLGSWNQPQHF. The CDR3 DNA follows: TGTGCCAGCAGCTGGACTTTAGGGAGCTGGAATCAGCCCCAGCATTTT.

The rearrangement joins TRBV19 to TRBJ2-2, with 7 bases identical to TRBD1. CDR3 length equals 15 residues. Germline V gene lookup returns CDR1 LNHDA and CDR2 SQIVND (reference sequence). With 8 bases clipped from V and 3 bases from J, the junction kept 9 bases outside the gene matches. CDR3 loop: CASDSEGAHTGELFF. DNA for the CDR3: TGTGCCAGTGACTCTGAGGGGGCCCACACCGGGGAGCTGTTTTTT.

The chain has TRBV19 and TRBJ2-2; a possible D gene is TRBD2 (6 bases). V lost 5 bases and J 6 bases, leaving 13 bases between the germline ends. The CDR3 spans 14 residues. Per germline, CDR1 LNHDA and CDR2 SQIVND (reference sequence). CDR3 DNA: TGTGCCAGTAGTTGGGGGGAGCTCGCCGGGGAGCTGTTTTTT. It yields the protein CASSWGELAGELFF.

This clonotype showed up many times. The chain has TRBV19 and TRBJ1-2; a weak D match, TRBD1 (6 bases). In germline, CDR1 is LNHDA, CDR2 SQIVND (reference sequence). The CDR3 has 13 residues. V gave up 5 bases and J gave up 6 bases, with 13 bases separating them. The CDR3 nucleotides are TGTGCCAGTAGTTCGGGGGGGCCCGATGGCTACACCTTC. The encoded protein is CASSSGGPDGYTF. The full variable domain, in which reference TRBV19 and TRBJ1-2 provide the parts outside the CDR3, is DGGITQSPKYLFRKEGQNVTLSCEQNLNHDAMYWYRQDPGQGLRLIYYSQIVNDFQKGDIAEGYSVSREKKESFPLTVTSAQKNPTAFYLCASSSGGPDGYTFGSGTRLTVV.

This clonotype was picked up many times. The DNA of the CDR3 is TGCAGTGCTAGAGAGCGGGGGCACTCTGGAAACACCATATATTTT. Its protein is CSARERGHSGNTIYF. The chain is built from TRBV20-1 and TRBJ1-3, with a possible D match to TRBD1 (6 bases). Germline V lookup: CDR1 DFQATT, CDR2 SNEGSKA (reference sequence). V lost 0 bases and J lost 0, with 9 bases in between. This CDR3 is built from 15 residues.

The V call is TRBV29-1, the J call TRBJ1-1; D is unresolved. The CDR3 contains 12 residues. Trimming stripped 7 bases from V and 0 bases from J, with 9 bases between. Germline assignment: CDR1 SQVTM and CDR2 ANQGSEA. CDR3 protein: CSAWAMNTEAFF. In DNA, the CDR3 is TGCAGCGCTTGGGCCATGAACACTGAAGCTTTCTTT.

This clonotype was observed many times. The J gene is TRBJ1-4, the V gene TRBV15; 9 bases line up with TRBD1. This CDR3 has 13 residues. The V segment lost 3 bases and the J segment 7 bases; nucleotides outside the gene matches: 0. CDR1 LNHNV and CDR2 YYDKDF come from the germline V gene (reference sequence). DNA of the CDR3: TGTGCCACCAGCAGGGGACAGGGTGAAAAACTGTTTTTT. Translation: CATSRGQGEKLFF.

A few counts support this clonotype. The chain recombines TRBV7-2 with TRBJ1-5; 8 bases are a match to TRBD1. The ends lost 4 bases at V and 3 bases at J; junction bases unmatched: 11. Germline V gene lookup returns CDR1 SGHTA and CDR2 FQGNSA. CDR3 size: 17 residues. The CDR3: CASSSPLTGADNQPQHF. DNA for the CDR3: TGTGCCAGCAGCTCCCCACTGACAGGGGCCGACAATCAGCCCCAGCATTTT. Supplemented by reference TRBV7-2 and TRBJ1-5, the full variable domain reads GAGVSQSPSNKVTEKGKDVELRCDPISGHTALYWYRQSLGQGLEFLIYFQGNSAPDKSGLPSDRFSAERTGGSVSTLTIQRTQQEDSAVYLCASSSPLTGADNQPQHFGDGTRLSIL.

A few counts support this clonotype. The V call is TRBV7-2, the J call TRBJ2-2, with 11 bases fitting TRBD1. CDR3 length equals 14 residues. The germline gives CDR1 SGHTA, CDR2 FQGNSA. The junction had 3 bases not matched to a gene; V was cut back by 6 bases and J by 6 bases. This CDR3 is CASSRTGGPGELFF. Written as DNA, the CDR3 is TGTGCCAGCAGTAGGACAGGGGGCCCCGGGGAGCTGTTTTTT. Looking up the rest from reference TRBV7-2 and TRBJ2-2 gives the full variable domain: GAGVSQSPSNKVTEKGKDVELRCDPISGHTALYWYRQSLGQGLEFLIYFQGNSAPDKSGLPSDRFSAERTGGSVSTLTIQRTQQEDSAVYLCASSRTGGPGELFFGEGSRLTVL.

This clonotype has a count of ten or more. This chain uses TRBV4-1 with TRBJ1-6; 7 bases map to TRBD1. Germline V gives CDR1 MGHRA, CDR2 YSYEKL. The CDR3 extends over 15 amino acids. Unmatched junction bases numbered 6, after V lost 0 bases and J lost 10 bases. This CDR3 is CASSQDGTVGSPLHF. CDR3 nucleotide sequence: TGCGCCAGCAGCCAAGATGGGACAGTTGGATCACCCCTCCACTTT.